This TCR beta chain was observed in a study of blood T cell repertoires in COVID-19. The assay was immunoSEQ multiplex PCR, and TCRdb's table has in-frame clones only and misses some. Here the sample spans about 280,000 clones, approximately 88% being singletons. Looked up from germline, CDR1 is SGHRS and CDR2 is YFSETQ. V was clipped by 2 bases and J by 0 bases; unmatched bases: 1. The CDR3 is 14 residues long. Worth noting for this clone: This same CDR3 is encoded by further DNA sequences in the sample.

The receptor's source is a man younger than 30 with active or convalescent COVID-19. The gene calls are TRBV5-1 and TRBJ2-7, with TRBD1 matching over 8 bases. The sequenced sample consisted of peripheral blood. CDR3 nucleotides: TGCGCCAGCAGCTTAGGACAGGGCTCCTACGAGCAGTACTTC. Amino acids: CASSLGQGSYEQYF.